Listed here are 15 T cell receptor beta chains from one sample, sequenced in a study of graft-versus-host responses after intestinal transplantation. No antigen is known for these receptors. Profiling relied on immunoSEQ multiplex PCR, and the TCRdb table lists in-frame clones only, not all of them. The repertoire holds about 70,000 clones, with 90% as singletons. The sample in question was unstimulated CD8+ T cells sorted from spleen or lymph node cells, obtained before intestinal transplant. These receptors were obtained from a human donor who received an intestinal transplant.

This chain joins TRBV9 and TRBJ2-1, with 12 bases aligning to TRBD2. The germline V gene encodes CDR1 SGDLS and CDR2 YYNGEE. V lost 4 bases and J lost 7; bases outside the gene matches: 6. This CDR3 has 15 amino acids. CDR3: CASSPTSGGTNEQFF. CDR3 nucleotide sequence: TGTGCCAGCAGCCCGACTAGCGGGGGAACGAATGAGCAGTTCTTC.

This chain uses TRBV6-5 with TRBJ2-3; TRBD2 matches at 13 bases. With 7 bases clipped from V and 6 bases from J, the junction kept 4 bases outside the gene matches. Germline lookup yields CDR1 MNHEY and CDR2 SVGAGI. The CDR3 sequence is 14 residues long. The CDR3 is CASKTSGGRDTQYF. The CDR3 region has the DNA TGTGCCAGCAAGACTAGCGGGGGGCGGGATACGCAGTATTTT.

V gene TRBV29-1 combines with J gene TRBJ1-1; possibly TRBD1 for D (5 bases). Germline-derived CDR1 and CDR2 are SQVTM and ANQGSEA. The V gene lost 6 bases and the J gene lost 6 bases, with 23 bases spanning the gap. The CDR3 covers 15 residues. The DNA for the CDR3 is TGCAGCGTCACCTCCCAGGGCCATCGGGGGGCTGAAGCTTTCTTT. Encoded protein: CSVTSQGHRGAEAFF.

This rearrangement joins TRBV6-5 to TRBJ1-4; the match to TRBD1 covers 8 bases. CDR1 and CDR2 (germline): MNHEY, SVGAGI. The CDR3 is 14 residues long. V was pared by 5 bases and J by 7 bases, with 6 bases of the junction left unmatched. The CDR3 loop is CASSPQGGSEKLFF. The DNA for the CDR3 is TGTGCCAGCAGTCCACAGGGGGGATCTGAAAAACTGTTTTTT.

The chain uses TRBV9 and TRBJ2-2; D is unresolved. This CDR3 is 14 amino acids long. V lost 0 bases and J lost 4, with 7 bases in between. In germline, CDR1 is SGDLS, CDR2 YYNGEE. The CDR3 protein is CASSVGHTTGELFF. CDR3 nucleotides: TGTGCCAGCAGCGTAGGCCACACCACCGGGGAGCTGTTTTTT.

The V and J genes are TRBV2 and TRBJ1-1, with D possibly TRBD1 on 6 matching bases. CDR3 length equals 14 residues. Germline V lookup: CDR1 SNHLY, CDR2 FYNNEI. V was cut by 6 bases and J by 0 bases, with 11 bases left in between. The CDR3 sequence is CASSPTGLNTEAFF. The CDR3 coding sequence is TGTGCCAGCAGCCCTACAGGGTTGAACACTGAAGCTTTCTTT.

CDR3 coding DNA: TGTGCCAGCAGCTCGAGCCTTCAGGACACGACCCACGGAATGAACACTGAAGCTTTCTTT. Translated, it gives CASSSSLQDTTHGMNTEAFF. J is TRBJ1-1 and V is TRBV9; D is possibly TRBD1 (5 bases). Trimming took 4 bases from V and 0 from J, leaving 28 bases between them. Per germline, CDR1 SGDLS and CDR2 YYNGEE. The length of the CDR3 is 20 residues.

This rearrangement joins TRBV5-8 to TRBJ2-7, with 11 nucleotides matching TRBD1. This CDR3 comprises 18 residues. The V gene's germline CDR1 is SGHTS and CDR2 YDEGEE. Trimming at V came to 1 base and at J to 2 bases, leaving 11 bases not matched to a gene. CDR3 sequence (DNA): TGTGCCAGCAGCTTGAGGGGCCACCGGGACAGGGGGACCTACGAGCAGTACTTC. Protein product: CASSLRGHRDRGTYEQYF.

This clone was recorded once. The J gene is TRBJ2-7, the V gene TRBV6-6, with 9 bases identical to TRBD1. The CDR3 length is 12 residues. From germline, CDR1 is MNHNY and CDR2 SVGAGI (reference sequence). V lost 6 bases to trimming and J lost 6 bases; unmatched junction nucleotides: 3. CDR3 sequence: CASRPDRGEQYF. The DNA of the CDR3 is TGTGCCAGCAGACCGGACAGGGGCGAGCAGTACTTC.

Note on this clone: A clone one base away is much larger, so this may be a read error. Additional DNA sequences in this sample encode the identical CDR3. The chain has TRBV6-6 and TRBJ1-2; unclear D gene. Between the trimmed V and J ends, which lost 2 bases and 1 base, there was a span of 5 bases. The V gene's germline CDR1 is MNHNY and CDR2 SVGAGI (reference sequence). The CDR3 is 13 residues long. CDR3 amino acids: CASSYEGNYGYTF. The CDR3 nucleotides are TGTGCCAGCAGTTACGAGGGTAACTATGGCTACACCTTC.

This chain joins TRBV10-3 and TRBJ2-2; 7 positions agree with TRBD1. CDR1 ENHRY and CDR2 SYGVKD come from the germline V gene. The CDR3 contains 14 residues. The trim removed 6 bases at V and 5 bases at J, leaving 6 bases unmatched. As DNA, the CDR3 is TGTGCCATCAGCCGGGACAGCTCGACCGGGGAGCTGTTTTTT. Its translation: CAISRDSSTGELFF.

This chain joins TRBV9 and TRBJ1-2; D is unclear. V gave up 6 bases and J gave up 2 bases, with 11 bases separating them. Germline CDR1 is SGDLS and CDR2 is YYNGEE. The CDR3 sequence is 13 residues long. CDR3 nucleotide sequence: TGTGCCAGCACCCGAGGAGAGAACTATGGCTACACCTTC. This translates into CASTRGENYGYTF. Variable domain in full (rest from reference TRBV9 and TRBJ1-2): DSGVTQTPKHLITATGQRVTLRCSPRSGDLSVYWYQQSLDQGLQFLIQYYNGEERAKGNILERFSAQQFPDLHSELNLSSLELGDSALYFCASTRGENYGYTFGSGTRLTVV.

This clone was observed a few times. The V and J genes are TRBV29-1 and TRBJ2-7; 12 nucleotides match TRBD1. The ends lost 4 bases at V and 11 bases at J; junction bases unmatched: 6. Germline V gene lookup returns CDR1 SQVTM and CDR2 ANQGSEA. The CDR3 has 12 amino acids. The CDR3 DNA sequence: TGCAGCGTTGTTGAGGGACAGGGGGCCGAGTACTTC. Its translation: CSVVEGQGAEYF.

The chain is built from TRBV7-6 and TRBJ2-5; D not resolved. V shed 5 bases and J shed 1 base, with 5 bases lying between them. This CDR3 is 12 amino acids long. CDR1 is SGHVS and CDR2 is FNYEAQ in the germline V gene. CDR3 loop: CASSHGQETQYF. The CDR3 DNA reads TGTGCCAGCAGCCACGGCCAAGAGACCCAGTACTTC.

The chain joins TRBV27 to TRBJ2-7, with D perhaps TRBD1 (7 bases). CDR1 and CDR2 from the germline V gene are MNHEY and SMNVEV (reference sequence). The CDR3 spans 15 residues. Trimming took 10 bases from V and 3 from J, leaving 22 bases between them. The CDR3 region has the DNA TGTGCCATCCCTCCCAGGGGGGCAGGGGGCTACGAGCAGTACTTC. This gives the protein CAIPPRGAGGYEQYF.